This T cell receptor (beta chain) was obtained from a study of cytomegalovirus exposure and HLA in healthy donors. The PCR employed 60 Vbeta primers together with 13 Jbeta primers. Data came from immunoSEQ multiplex PCR; TCRdb stores just in-frame clones and leaves some out. This sample has 250,000 to 300,000 clones, with nearly 95% found just once. Regarding the study as a whole: A link between a missense DCLRE1C variant and TCR beta V- and J-gene trimming emerged from a later analysis. TCR beta V segments were, for the most part, productive about 90% or about 30% of the time in an earlier analysis.

To note about this clone: Its antigen is still unknown.

V lost 1 base and J lost 0, with 12 bases in between. The germline gives CDR1 LNHNV, CDR2 YYDKDF (reference sequence). The CDR3 has 16 amino acids. This sequence originates from a girl aged 2 to 9 in good health and CMV-seronegative. Input material: PBMCs. This chain uses TRBV15 with TRBJ1-2; D is possibly TRBD1 (5 bases). Here the CDR3 DNA reads TGTGCCACCAGCAGAGGATGGGGGGAGGCTAACTATGGCTACACCTTC. This sequence encodes CATSRGWGEANYGYTF.